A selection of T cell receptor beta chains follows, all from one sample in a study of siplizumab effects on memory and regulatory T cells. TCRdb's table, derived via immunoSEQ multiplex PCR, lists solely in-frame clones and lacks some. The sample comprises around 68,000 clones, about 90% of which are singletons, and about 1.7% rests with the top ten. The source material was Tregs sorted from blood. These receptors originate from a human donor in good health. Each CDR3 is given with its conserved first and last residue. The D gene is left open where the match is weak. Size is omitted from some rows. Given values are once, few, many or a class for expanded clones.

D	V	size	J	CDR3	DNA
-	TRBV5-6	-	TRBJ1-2	CASEARGAAYGYTF	TGTGCCAGCGAGGCCCGGGGGGCGGCGTATGGCTACACCTTC
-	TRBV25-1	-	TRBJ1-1	CASSEGREAFF	TGTGCCAGCAGTGAAGGGAGGGAAGCTTTCTTT
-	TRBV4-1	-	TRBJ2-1	CASSQEQWQTMRQFF	TGCGCCAGCAGCCAAGAGCAGTGGCAGACAATGCGGCAGTTCTTC
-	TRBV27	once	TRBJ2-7	CASSSLSYEQYF	TGTGCCAGCAGTTCTCTCTCCTACGAGCAGTACTTC
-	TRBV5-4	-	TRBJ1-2	CASSLIGEVYGYTF	TGTGCCAGCAGCTTGATAGGGGAGGTCTATGGCTACACCTTC
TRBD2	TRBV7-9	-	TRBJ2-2	CASSLAGVANTGELFF	TGTGCCAGCAGCCTAGCGGGGGTCGCGAACACCGGGGAGCTGTTTTTT
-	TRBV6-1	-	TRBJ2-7	CASLGAGLSSYEQYF	TGTGCCAGCCTCGGGGCGGGACTTTCCTCCTACGAGCAGTACTTC
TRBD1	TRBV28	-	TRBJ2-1	CASRPSGTGVDEQFF	TGTGCCAGCAGGCCATCCGGGACAGGGGTCGATGAGCAGTTCTTC
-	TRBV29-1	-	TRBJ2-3	CSVVPGAGATQYF	TGCAGCGTTGTGCCCGGGGCAGGGGCAACGCAGTATTTT
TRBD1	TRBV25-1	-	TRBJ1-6	CASSPGGSYNSPLHF	TGTGCCAGCAGTCCAGGGGGCTCCTATAATTCACCCCTCCACTTT
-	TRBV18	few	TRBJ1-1	CASSDASEAFF	TGTGCCAGCTCGGACGCTTCTGAAGCTTTCTTT
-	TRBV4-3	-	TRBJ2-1	CASSQDSLRSYNEQFF	TGCGCCAGCAGCCAAGATTCCCTACGCTCCTACAATGAGCAGTTCTTC
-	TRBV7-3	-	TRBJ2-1	CASKAQPGLPYNEQFF	TGTGCCAGCAAAGCCCAACCGGGACTCCCATACAATGAGCAGTTCTTC
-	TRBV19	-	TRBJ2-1	CASSMSWASYNEQFF	TGTGCCAGTAGTATGTCGTGGGCCTCCTACAATGAGCAGTTCTTC
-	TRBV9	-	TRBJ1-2	CASREVDGNYGYTF	TGTGCCAGCAGAGAGGTGGACGGAAACTATGGCTACACCTTC
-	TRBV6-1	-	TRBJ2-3	CASSDITTQYF	TGTGCCAGCAGTGATATCACCACTCAGTATTTT
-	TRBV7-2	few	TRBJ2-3	CASSLQGTDTQYF	TGTGCCAGCAGCTTACAGGGCACAGATACGCAGTATTTT
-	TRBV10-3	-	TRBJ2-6	CAISEKDPRGGANVLTF	TGTGCCATCAGTGAGAAGGACCCCCGGGGTGGGGCCAACGTCCTGACTTTC
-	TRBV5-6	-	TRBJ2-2	CASSPTGGTGELFF	TGTGCCAGCAGCCCGACCGGGGGCACCGGGGAGCTGTTTTTT
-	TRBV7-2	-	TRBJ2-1	CASSPRATASYNEQFF	TGTGCCAGCAGCCCGCGAGCGACCGCGTCCTACAATGAGCAGTTCTTC
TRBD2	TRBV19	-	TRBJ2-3	CASSRGSTSLYALTDTQYF	TGTGCCAGTAGTCGAGGGTCGACTAGCCTATATGCCCTCACAGATACGCAGTATTTT
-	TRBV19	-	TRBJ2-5	CASSPLARGETQYF	TGTGCCAGTAGTCCGCTAGCCCGTGGTGAGACCCAGTACTTC
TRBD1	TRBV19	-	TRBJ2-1	CASNWVQGQSVPVF	TGTGCCAGTAACTGGGTACAGGGACAGAGTGTTCCGGTCTTC
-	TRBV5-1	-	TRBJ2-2	CASSLGAGELFF	TGCGCCAGCAGCTTGGGGGCGGGAGAGCTGTTTTTT
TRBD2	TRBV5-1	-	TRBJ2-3	CASSLGLAGADTQYF	TGCGCCAGCAGCTTGGGACTAGCGGGAGCAGATACGCAGTATTTT
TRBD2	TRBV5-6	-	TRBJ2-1	CASSLGLAGYNEQFF	TGTGCCAGCAGCTTGGGGCTAGCGGGCTACAATGAGCAGTTCTTC
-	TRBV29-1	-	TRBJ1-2	CSVAQPMRGYTF	TGCAGCGTAGCCCAGCCGATGAGGGGCTACACCTTC
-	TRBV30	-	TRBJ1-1	CAGKKGGGLMNTEAFF	TGTGCCGGTAAGAAGGGAGGAGGTCTGATGAACACTGAAGCTTTCTTT